The sequence of this T cell receptor (beta chain) was determined in a study of blood T cell repertoires in COVID-19. Clones were read by immunoSEQ multiplex PCR, and TCRdb kept only the in-frame ones, dropping some. The sample holds a few hundred thousand clones; 80% to 90% are singletons and the top ten take 3.5%. This clone has only one observation. This receptor was taken from a woman between 18 and 29 years old in a cohort exposed to, infected with or recovered from COVID-19 (not recorded which). Sequences were obtained from PBMCs or T cells enriched from blood (not recorded which).

CDR3 protein: CASSIAGQGKGYTF. The CDR3, as DNA: TGTGCCAGTAGTATAGCTGGACAGGGTAAAGGCTACACCTTC. The rearrangement joins TRBV19 to TRBJ1-2; the match to TRBD1 covers 8 bases. The CDR3 has 14 amino acids. J lost 8 bases, V lost 1 base, and 6 bases had no gene match. Germline-derived CDR1 and CDR2 are LNHDA and SQIVND (reference sequence).